This T cell receptor (beta chain) came from a study of shared clonotypes between healthy human individuals. Study observations and caveats: Rarefaction demonstrated incomplete sorted-subset sequencing despite large depth. Generally, estimated richness proved larger in naive subsets than it did in memory subsets.

The deep-level immunoSEQ assay was used. Profiling relied on immunoSEQ multiplex PCR, and the TCRdb table lists in-frame clones only, not all of them. The sample holds about 2.3 million clones, 85% to 95% seen once. The germline gives CDR1 SGHRS, CDR2 YFSETQ. The CDR3 sequence is 14 residues long. Trimming shortened V by 5 bases and J by 7 bases, and 15 bases separated the two germline ends. About this clone itself: Its target is unknown.

The TCR was taken from a young man in good health. Some clones in this sample may be carry-over from other donors' samples. Sequencing was carried out using naive CD4+ T cells from PBMCs. Stated subset: CD45RA+ positively selected. V usage is TRBV5-1 and J usage is TRBJ1-4; unclear D gene. The CDR3 DNA is TGCGCCAGCAGTGTCCTGGGGTTGAGTGAAAAACTGTTTTTT. Its translation is CASSVLGLSEKLFF. Looking up the rest from reference TRBV5-1 and TRBJ1-4 gives the full variable domain: KAGVTQTPRYLIKTRGQQVTLSCSPISGHRSVSWYQQTPGQGLQFLFEYFSETQRNKGNFPGRFSGRQFSNSRSEMNVSTLELGDSALYLCASSVLGLSEKLFFGSGTQLSVL.